Given below is one T cell receptor (beta chain) in context. The target of this receptor is not known. The input lacks base qualities; no much larger clone sits a single base away. Library preparation was by the immunoSEQ multiplex PCR assay. TCRdb limited this immuneACCESS table to in-frame rearrangements with V and J called. A share of clones is missing; checked studies link under half to unresolved V genes, and the rest is unexplained. For this sample there are about 69,000 clones; 80% to 90% appear just once. The top ten clones comprise 3.5% to 5.5% of the sample. The entry originates in a study of technical replicates of blood from several donors (dated by TCRdb to about 2017). Compared with germline, V lacks 5 bases and J lacks 3 bases; bases without a gene match: 0. The CDR3 runs 13 residues from the cysteine to the phenylalanine. Of all the DNA, just the CDR3 is kept, 39 bases in frame from base 1. CDR1 and CDR2 (KGHSH, LQKENI) derive from the germline V gene.

This clonotype was obtained from a human donor in good health. Some clones in this sample may be carry-over from other donors' samples. The specimen was PBMCs. The chain employs TRBV18 and TRBJ1-2, with TRBD1 matching 10 junction bases. The DNA is as follows: TGTGCCAGCTCAGGGACAGGGGACTATGGCTACACCTTC. The translation is CASSGTGDYGYTF.